Given below is one TCR beta chain in context. CD45RO negativity and positive selection for CCR7 defined naive CD8 cells, a population that excluded terminally differentiated effector memory CD45RA+ cells. The data belong to a study of shared clonotypes between healthy human individuals. Using immunoSEQ multiplex PCR, the repertoire was profiled, and TCRdb retains in-frame clones only, with some absent. The top ten hold around 1.1% of the sample, which has millions of clones, approximately 95% seen once. The clonotype originates from a man aged 18 to 29 in good health. The sample taken for sequencing was naive CD8+ T cells sorted from blood.

CDR3 coding DNA: TGTGCCAGCAGTGAAGGGGCGTACTACGAGCAGTACTTC. Translating gives CASSEGAYYEQYF. The chain is built from TRBV6-1 and TRBJ2-7, with no clear D. From germline, CDR1 is MNHNS and CDR2 SASEGT. This CDR3 contains 13 residues. Deletions cut 1 base from V and 3 bases from J, with 7 bases between.